These 13 T cell receptor beta chains share one sample of origin, sequenced in a study of breast tumors, draining lymph nodes, adjacent tissues. TCRdb itself ran the multiplex PCR reads through MiXCR, one entry per CDR3 protein. This table has under 110,000 distinct CDR3 sequences, roughly 29% appearing once. The lymph nodes were axillary draining lymph nodes from breast cancer patients. The sequenced sample consisted of axillary lymph node tissue. The receptor set was obtained from a female donor with breast cancer. Some clones in this sample may be carry-over from other donors' samples.

The V gene is TRBV20-1, the J gene TRBJ2-7; 10 bases align to TRBD2. Germline CDR1 reads DFQATT; CDR2 reads SNEGSKA (reference sequence). The J segment lost 3 bases and the V segment lost 3 bases, leaving 5 bases of the junction unmatched. The CDR3 spans 14 residues. The DNA for the CDR3 is TGCAGTGCTAGGCCTAGCGGGAGTAGCTACGAGCAGTACTTC. It encodes CSARPSGSSYEQYF.

This clonotype was recorded at least ten times. The rearrangement links TRBV29-1 to TRBJ2-3; tentative D call: TRBD1 (5 bases). This CDR3 has 15 amino acids. Trimming pared 4 bases from V and 1 base from J, leaving 15 bases between. Germline assignment: CDR1 SQVTM and CDR2 ANQGSEA. The CDR3 is CSVGQQGRGTDTQYF. CDR3 nucleotide sequence: TGCAGCGTTGGACAGCAGGGAAGAGGCACAGATACGCAGTATTTT.

Turning to this clonotype: A much more abundant neighbour one base away suggests this may be a read error. The conserved phenylalanine or tryptophan is not found at the CDR3 terminus, so this likely reflects a read error. V gene TRBV6-5 combines with J gene TRBJ2-3, with 12 nucleotides matching TRBD2. The CDR3 is made up of 17 amino acids. Germline V lookup: CDR1 MNHEY, CDR2 SVGAGI. Trimming at V came to 5 bases and at J to 0 bases, leaving 6 bases not matched to a gene. CDR3 sequence: CASSPRTSGGSTDTQYS. The CDR3, as DNA: TGTGCCAGCAGTCCCCGTACTAGCGGGGGGAGCACAGATACGCAGTATTCT.

The table lists this clonotype with many counts. The CDR3 loop reads CASSYPSTGANQPQHF. The CDR3 region has the DNA TGTGCCAGCAGTTACCCGTCAACAGGAGCCAATCAGCCCCAGCATTTT. This chain connects TRBV6-6 to TRBJ1-5, with a weak D call TRBD1 (5 bases). In germline, CDR1 is MNHNY, CDR2 SVGAGI (reference sequence). V lost 2 bases to trimming and J lost 3 bases, with 14 bases between them. The CDR3 is 16 amino acids.

This sequence joins TRBV7-2 and TRBJ1-5; D not resolved. V was shortened by 1 base and J by 7 bases, with 14 bases between the two germline ends. Germline CDR1 is SGHTA and CDR2 is FQGNSA. This CDR3 has 15 amino acids. The CDR3: CASSLGEAYGQPQHF. CDR3 in DNA: TGTGCCAGCAGCTTAGGGGAGGCTTACGGGCAGCCCCAGCATTTT.

This clonotype was detected many times. The chain uses TRBV19 and TRBJ2-1, with 9 bases identical to TRBD1. The V gene end was trimmed by 5 bases and the J gene end by 6 bases; junction bases not matched to a gene: 8. There are 15 residues in the CDR3. Per the germline V gene, CDR1 is LNHDA and CDR2 is SQIVND (reference sequence). The CDR3 is CASSVRDRDLNEQFF. In nucleotides, the CDR3 is TGTGCCAGTAGTGTCCGGGACAGGGACCTCAATGAGCAGTTCTTC.

Many counts were recorded for this clonotype. The V gene is TRBV6-1, the J gene TRBJ1-2; D call uncertain. V was cut by 1 base and J by 6 bases, with 9 bases left in between. Germline CDR1 reads MNHNS; CDR2 reads SASEGT. The CDR3 extends over 13 amino acids. As DNA, the CDR3 is TGTGCCAGCAGTGAAGTCAGAGAAAATGGCTACACCTTC. It codes for CASSEVRENGYTF.

This clonotype has a count of ten or more. The rearrangement joins TRBV2 to TRBJ2-7, with D perhaps matching TRBD1 (5 bases). The CDR3 is made up of 16 amino acids. The V gene's germline CDR1 is SNHLY and CDR2 FYNNEI. The ends were cut back, 7 bases at V and 0 bases at J, with 19 bases in the middle. This CDR3 reads CASITTWAGRSYEQYF. The CDR3 nucleotides read TGTGCCAGCATCACAACCTGGGCAGGGCGCTCCTACGAGCAGTACTTC.

This clonotype was detected many times. The chain recombines TRBV6-6 with TRBJ2-1; TRBD1 agrees at 7 bases. CDR1 is MNHNY and CDR2 is SVGAGI in the germline V gene (reference sequence). CDR3 length: 16 amino acids. Trimming cost V 5 bases and J 3 bases; bases outside gene matches: 10. The CDR3 nucleotides are TGTGCCAGCAGTACCACGGGCAGGGGGTACTACAATGAGCAGTTCTTC. Amino acids: CASSTTGRGYYNEQFF.

With respect to this clonotype: A read error is likely, as this CDR3 ends without the conserved phenylalanine or tryptophan. It is unclear where the CDR3 begins or ends on the DNA, so no DNA is shown, and the CDR3 is as TCRdb lists it. Here the CDR3 reads CASSFLAGGGDEQTL. This chain uses TRBV12-3 or TRBV12-4 with TRBJ2-1; the table assigns TRBD2, which was not confirmed against the DNA. With termini counted, the CDR3 has 15 amino acids.

This chain connects TRBV20-1 to TRBJ2-3, with D maybe TRBD2 (5 bases). From germline, CDR1 is DFQATT and CDR2 SNEGSKA (reference sequence). V shed 5 bases and J shed 2 bases, with 8 bases lying between them. The length of the CDR3 is 12 residues. The CDR3 DNA reads TGCAGTGCTTATAGCGACACAGATACGCAGTATTTT. Translating gives CSAYSDTDTQYF.

This clonotype has ten or more counts. The V and J genes are TRBV11-2 and TRBJ2-7, with TRBD1 matching 11 bases. Germline trimming cut 5 bases from V and 3 bases from J; bases unmatched to any gene: 6. Germline values: CDR1 SGHAT, CDR2 FQNNGV. This CDR3 region has 15 residues. This chain's CDR3 is CASSIGTGGIYEQYF. The CDR3 DNA sequence: TGTGCCAGCAGCATCGGGACAGGGGGTATCTACGAGCAGTACTTC.

About this clonotype: The CDR3 carries no conserved terminal phenylalanine or tryptophan, so it likely arises from a read error. The limits of the CDR3 on the DNA are not certain, so only TCRdb's listed CDR3 is given. V and J are TRBV7-2 and TRBJ2-7; the table calls TRBD2, which could not be checked here. Germline assignment: CDR1 SGHTA and CDR2 FQGNSA. The CDR3 adds up to 16 amino acids, both ends counted. Here the CDR3 reads CASSLVFASGGYERYL.